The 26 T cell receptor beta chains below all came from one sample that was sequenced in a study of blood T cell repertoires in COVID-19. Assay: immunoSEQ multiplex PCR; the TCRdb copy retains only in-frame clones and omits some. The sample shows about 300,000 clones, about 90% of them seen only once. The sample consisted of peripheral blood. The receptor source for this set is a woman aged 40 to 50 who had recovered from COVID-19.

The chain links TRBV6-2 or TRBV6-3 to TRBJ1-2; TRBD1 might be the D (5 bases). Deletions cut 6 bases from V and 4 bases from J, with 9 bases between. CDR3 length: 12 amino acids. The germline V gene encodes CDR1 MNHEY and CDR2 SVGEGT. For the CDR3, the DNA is TGTGCCAGCAGCACAGGTCTCTATGGCTACACCTTC. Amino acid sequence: CASSTGLYGYTF.

CDR3 in DNA: TGCGCCAGCAGCTCCCGGGGACAGGGGGGCCCCTACGAGCAGTACTTC. Translating gives CASSSRGQGGPYEQYF. The chain employs TRBV5-1 and TRBJ2-7, with TRBD1 matching 11 bases. Germline CDR1 and CDR2: SGHRS and YFSETQ. The CDR3 covers 16 residues. The trim removed 3 bases at V and 2 bases at J, leaving 7 bases unmatched. Looking up the rest from reference TRBV5-1 and TRBJ2-7 gives the full variable domain: KAGVTQTPRYLIKTRGQQVTLSCSPISGHRSVSWYQQTPGQGLQFLFEYFSETQRNKGNFPGRFSGRQFSNSRSEMNVSTLELGDSALYLCASSSRGQGGPYEQYFGPGTRLTVT.

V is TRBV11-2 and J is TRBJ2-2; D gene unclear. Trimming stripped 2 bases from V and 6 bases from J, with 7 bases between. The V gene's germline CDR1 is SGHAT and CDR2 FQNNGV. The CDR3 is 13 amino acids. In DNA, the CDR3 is TGTGCCAGCAGCTTACTCGCGTCCGGGGAGCTGTTTTTT. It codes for CASSLLASGELFF. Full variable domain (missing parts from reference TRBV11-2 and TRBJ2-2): EAGVAQSPRYKIIEKRQSVAFWCNPISGHATLYWYQQILGQGPKLLIQFQNNGVVDDSQLPKDRFSAERLKGVDSTLKIQPAKLEDSAVYLCASSLLASGELFFGEGSRLTVL.

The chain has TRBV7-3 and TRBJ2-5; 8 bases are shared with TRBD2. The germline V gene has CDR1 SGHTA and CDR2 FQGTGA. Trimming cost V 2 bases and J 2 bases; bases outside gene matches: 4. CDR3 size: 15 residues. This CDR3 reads CASSLLAGPQETQYF. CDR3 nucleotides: TGTGCCAGCAGCTTATTAGCGGGGCCGCAAGAGACCCAGTACTTC.

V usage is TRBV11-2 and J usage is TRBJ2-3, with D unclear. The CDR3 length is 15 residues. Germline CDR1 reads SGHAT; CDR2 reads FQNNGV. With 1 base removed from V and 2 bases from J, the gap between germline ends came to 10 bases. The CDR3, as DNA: TGTGCCAGCAGCTTAGTAAGCCCTTACACAGATACGCAGTATTTT. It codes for CASSLVSPYTDTQYF. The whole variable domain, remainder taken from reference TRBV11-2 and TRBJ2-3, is EAGVAQSPRYKIIEKRQSVAFWCNPISGHATLYWYQQILGQGPKLLIQFQNNGVVDDSQLPKDRFSAERLKGVDSTLKIQPAKLEDSAVYLCASSLVSPYTDTQYFGPGTRLTVL.

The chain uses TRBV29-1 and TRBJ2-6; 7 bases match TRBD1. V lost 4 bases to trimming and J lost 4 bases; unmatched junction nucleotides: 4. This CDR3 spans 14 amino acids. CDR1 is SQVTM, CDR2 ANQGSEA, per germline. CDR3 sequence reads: CSVGDSAGANVLTF. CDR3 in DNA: TGCAGCGTTGGGGACAGTGCGGGGGCCAACGTCCTGACTTTC.

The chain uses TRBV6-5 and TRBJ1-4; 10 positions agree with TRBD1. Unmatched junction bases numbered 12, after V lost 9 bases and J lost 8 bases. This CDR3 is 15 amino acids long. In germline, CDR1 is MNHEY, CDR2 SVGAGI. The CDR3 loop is CASNPDRGRREKLFF. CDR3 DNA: TGTGCCAGTAATCCCGACAGGGGGCGTCGGGAAAAACTGTTTTTT.

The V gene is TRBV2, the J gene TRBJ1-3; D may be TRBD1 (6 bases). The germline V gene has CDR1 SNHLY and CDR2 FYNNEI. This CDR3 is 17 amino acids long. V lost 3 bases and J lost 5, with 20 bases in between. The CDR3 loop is CASSDVVVGQQRNTIYF. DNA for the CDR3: TGTGCCAGCAGTGATGTTGTCGTCGGACAGCAAAGAAACACCATATATTTT.

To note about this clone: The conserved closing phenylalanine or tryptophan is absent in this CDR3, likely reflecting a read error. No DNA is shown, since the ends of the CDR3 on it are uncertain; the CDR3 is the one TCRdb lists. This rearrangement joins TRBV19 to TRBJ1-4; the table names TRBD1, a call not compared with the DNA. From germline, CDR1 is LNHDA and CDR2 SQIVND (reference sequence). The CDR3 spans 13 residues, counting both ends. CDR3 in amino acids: CASSIWGQVHLVI.

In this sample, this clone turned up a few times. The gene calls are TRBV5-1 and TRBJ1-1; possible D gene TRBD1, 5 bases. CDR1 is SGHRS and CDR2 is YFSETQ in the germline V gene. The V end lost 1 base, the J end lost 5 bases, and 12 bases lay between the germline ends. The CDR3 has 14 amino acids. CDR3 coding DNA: TGCGCCAGCAGCTTGTTCGACAGCGGGACTGAAGCTTTCTTT. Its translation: CASSLFDSGTEAFF.

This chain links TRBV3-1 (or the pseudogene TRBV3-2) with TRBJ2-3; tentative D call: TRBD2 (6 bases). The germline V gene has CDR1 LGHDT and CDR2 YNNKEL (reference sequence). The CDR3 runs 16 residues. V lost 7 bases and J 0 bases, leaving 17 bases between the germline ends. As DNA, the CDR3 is TGTGCCAGCAAACGGGGGACCTTATTTAGCACAGATACGCAGTATTTT. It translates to CASKRGTLFSTDTQYF.

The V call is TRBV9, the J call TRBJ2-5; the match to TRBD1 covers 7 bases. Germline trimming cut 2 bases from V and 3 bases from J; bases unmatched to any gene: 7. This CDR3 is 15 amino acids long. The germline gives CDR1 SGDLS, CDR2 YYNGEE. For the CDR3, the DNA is TGTGCCAGCAGCGTTGACGGGACAGAAGAAGAGACCCAGTACTTC. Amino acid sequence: CASSVDGTEEETQYF.

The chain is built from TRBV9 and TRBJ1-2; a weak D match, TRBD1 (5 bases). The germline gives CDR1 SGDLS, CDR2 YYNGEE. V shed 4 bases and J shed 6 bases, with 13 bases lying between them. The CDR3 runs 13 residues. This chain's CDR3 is CASSQEGVDGYTF. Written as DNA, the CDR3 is TGTGCCAGCAGCCAGGAAGGGGTAGATGGCTACACCTTC.

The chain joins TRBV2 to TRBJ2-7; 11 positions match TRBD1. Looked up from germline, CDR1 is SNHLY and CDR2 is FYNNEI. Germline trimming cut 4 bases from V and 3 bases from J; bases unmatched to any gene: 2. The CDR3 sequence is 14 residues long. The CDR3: CASSAGQGVYEQYF. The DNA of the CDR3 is TGTGCCAGCAGTGCGGGACAGGGGGTCTACGAGCAGTACTTC.

CDR3: CASSRTGGGYTF. The CDR3 nucleotides read TGTGCCAGCAGCCGCACAGGGGGCGGCTACACCTTC. The V and J genes are TRBV12-3 or TRBV12-4 and TRBJ1-2; TRBD1 matches 9 bases. V shed 6 bases and J 8 bases; nucleotides not matched to a gene: 4. CDR3 length: 12 residues.

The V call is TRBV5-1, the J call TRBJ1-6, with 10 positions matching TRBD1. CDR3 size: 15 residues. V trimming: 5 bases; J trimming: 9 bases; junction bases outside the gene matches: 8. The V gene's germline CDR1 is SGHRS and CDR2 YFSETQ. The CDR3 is CASSRTGGRGSPLHF. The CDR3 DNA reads TGCGCCAGCAGTCGGACAGGGGGTAGGGGTTCACCCCTCCACTTT.

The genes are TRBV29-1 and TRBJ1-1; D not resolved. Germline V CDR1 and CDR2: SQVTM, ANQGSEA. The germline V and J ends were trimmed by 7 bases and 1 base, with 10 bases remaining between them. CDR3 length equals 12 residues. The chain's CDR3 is CSADGGNTEAFF. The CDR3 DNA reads TGCAGCGCCGACGGCGGGAACACTGAAGCTTTCTTT.

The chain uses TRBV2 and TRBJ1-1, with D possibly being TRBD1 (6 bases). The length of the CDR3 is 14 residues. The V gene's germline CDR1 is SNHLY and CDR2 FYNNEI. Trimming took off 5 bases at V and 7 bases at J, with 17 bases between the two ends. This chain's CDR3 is CASSPDRSRNEAFF. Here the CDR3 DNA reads TGTGCCAGCAGTCCCGACAGGAGCCGAAATGAAGCTTTCTTT.

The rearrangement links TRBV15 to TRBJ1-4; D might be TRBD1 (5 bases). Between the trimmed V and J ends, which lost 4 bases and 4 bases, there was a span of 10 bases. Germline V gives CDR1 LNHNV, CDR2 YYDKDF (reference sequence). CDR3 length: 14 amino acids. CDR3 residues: CATSMGLGNEKLFF. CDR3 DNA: TGTGCCACCAGCATGGGACTCGGTAATGAAAAACTGTTTTTT.

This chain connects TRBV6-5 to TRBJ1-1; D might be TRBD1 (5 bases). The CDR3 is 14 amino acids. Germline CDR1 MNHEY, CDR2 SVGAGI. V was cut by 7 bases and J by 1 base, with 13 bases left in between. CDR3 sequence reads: CASTLSQGNTEAFF. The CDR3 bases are TGTGCCAGCACCCTAAGCCAGGGGAACACTGAAGCTTTCTTT.

CDR3: CASSFTHGVTNEKLFF. The CDR3 DNA sequence: TGTGCCAGCAGCTTCACCCACGGGGTAACTAATGAAAAACTGTTTTTT. V is TRBV7-8 and J is TRBJ1-4; no reliable D call. The V and J ends lost 3 bases and 1 base respectively, with 12 bases between them. The length of the CDR3 is 16 residues. From germline, CDR1 is SGHVS and CDR2 FQNEAQ.

The CDR3 DNA is TGTGCCAGCTCACCCGGATTACCGGGGACAGGGGGCGAGCAGTACTTC. It translates to CASSPGLPGTGGEQYF. The chain employs TRBV18 and TRBJ2-7; 11 bases are shared with TRBD1. There are 16 residues in the CDR3. V was clipped by 3 bases and J by 6 bases; unmatched bases: 10. Germline CDR1 reads KGHSH; CDR2 reads LQKENI.

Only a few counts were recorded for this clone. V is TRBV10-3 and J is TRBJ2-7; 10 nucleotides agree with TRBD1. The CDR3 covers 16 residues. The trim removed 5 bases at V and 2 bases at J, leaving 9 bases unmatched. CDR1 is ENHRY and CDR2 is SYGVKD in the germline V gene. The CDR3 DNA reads TGTGCCATCAGTCTTCTCCGGACAGGGGGGGCCTACGAGCAGTACTTC. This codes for CAISLLRTGGAYEQYF.

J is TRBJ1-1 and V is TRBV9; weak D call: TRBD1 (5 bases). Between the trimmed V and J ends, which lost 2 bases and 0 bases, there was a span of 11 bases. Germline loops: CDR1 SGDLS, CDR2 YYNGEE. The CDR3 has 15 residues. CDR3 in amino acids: CASSVRQGLNTEAFF. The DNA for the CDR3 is TGTGCCAGCAGCGTTCGGCAGGGCCTGAACACTGAAGCTTTCTTT.

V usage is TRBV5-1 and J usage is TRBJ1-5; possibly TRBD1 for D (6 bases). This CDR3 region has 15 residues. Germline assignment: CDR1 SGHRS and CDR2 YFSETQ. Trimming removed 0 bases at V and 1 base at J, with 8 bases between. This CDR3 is CASSLAGQSNQPQHF. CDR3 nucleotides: TGCGCCAGCAGCTTGGCCGGACAGAGCAATCAGCCCCAGCATTTT.

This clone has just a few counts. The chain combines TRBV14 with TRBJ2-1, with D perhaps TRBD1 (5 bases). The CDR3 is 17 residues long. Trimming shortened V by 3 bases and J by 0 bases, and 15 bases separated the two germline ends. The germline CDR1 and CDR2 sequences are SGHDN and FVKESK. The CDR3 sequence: CASSQGLGLLSYNEQFF. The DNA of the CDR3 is TGTGCCAGCAGCCAGGGGCTAGGGCTCCTCTCCTACAATGAGCAGTTCTTC.